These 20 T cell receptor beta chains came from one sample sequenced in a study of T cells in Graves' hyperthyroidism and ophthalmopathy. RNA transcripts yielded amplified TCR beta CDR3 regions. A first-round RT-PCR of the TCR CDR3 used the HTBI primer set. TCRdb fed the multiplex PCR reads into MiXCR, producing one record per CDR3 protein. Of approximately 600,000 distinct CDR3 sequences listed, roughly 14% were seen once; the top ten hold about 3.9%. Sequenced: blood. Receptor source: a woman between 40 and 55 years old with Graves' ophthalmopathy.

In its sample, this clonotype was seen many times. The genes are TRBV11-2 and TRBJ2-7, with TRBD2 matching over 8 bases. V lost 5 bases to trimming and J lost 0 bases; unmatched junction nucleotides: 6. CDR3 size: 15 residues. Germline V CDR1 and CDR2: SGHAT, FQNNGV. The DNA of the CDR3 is TGTGCCAGCAGCCTTTTAGCGGGGCTCTCCTACGAGCAGTACTTC. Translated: CASSLLAGLSYEQYF.

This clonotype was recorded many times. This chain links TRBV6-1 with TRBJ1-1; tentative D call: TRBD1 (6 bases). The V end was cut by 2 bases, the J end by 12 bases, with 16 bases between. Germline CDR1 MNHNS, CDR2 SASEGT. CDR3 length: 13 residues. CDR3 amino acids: CASSEIGNRGTFF. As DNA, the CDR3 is TGTGCCAGCAGTGAAATAGGAAATAGGGGGACTTTCTTT.

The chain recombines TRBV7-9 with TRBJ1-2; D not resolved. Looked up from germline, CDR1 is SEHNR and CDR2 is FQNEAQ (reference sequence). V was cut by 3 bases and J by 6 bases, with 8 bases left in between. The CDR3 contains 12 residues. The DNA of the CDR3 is TGTGCCAGCAGCTTGAGGACGGATGGCTACACCTTC. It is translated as CASSLRTDGYTF. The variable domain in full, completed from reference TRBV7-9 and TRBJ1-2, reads DTGVSQNPRHKITKRGQNVTFRCDPISEHNRLYWYRQTLGQGPEFLTYFQNEAQLEKSRLLSDRFSAERPKGSFSTLEIQRTEQGDSAMYLCASSLRTDGYTFGSGTRLTVV.

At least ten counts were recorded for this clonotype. Here the CDR3 reads CATSVGPNYGYTF. In DNA form, the CDR3 reads TGTGCCACCAGTGTAGGGCCTAACTATGGCTACACCTTC. The V gene is TRBV24-1, the J gene TRBJ1-2; D call uncertain. Germline V CDR1 and CDR2: KGHDR, SFDVKD. The CDR3 spans 13 residues. Trimming removed 5 bases from V and 0 bases from J, with 6 bases in between.

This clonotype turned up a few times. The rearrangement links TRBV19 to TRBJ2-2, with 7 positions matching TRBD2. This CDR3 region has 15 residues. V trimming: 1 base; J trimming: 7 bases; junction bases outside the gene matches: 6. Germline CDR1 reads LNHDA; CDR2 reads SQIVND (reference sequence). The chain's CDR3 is CASSIGETSLGELFF. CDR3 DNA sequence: TGTGCCAGTAGTATAGGGGAGACTAGCCTCGGGGAGCTGTTTTTT.

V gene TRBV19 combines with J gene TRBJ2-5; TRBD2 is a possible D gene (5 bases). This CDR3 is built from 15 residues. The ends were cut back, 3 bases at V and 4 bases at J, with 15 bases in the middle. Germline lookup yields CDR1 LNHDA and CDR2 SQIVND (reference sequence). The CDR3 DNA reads TGTGCCAGTAGTATCCGGGCCGCACGGGGAGAGACCCAGTACTTC. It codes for CASSIRAARGETQYF.

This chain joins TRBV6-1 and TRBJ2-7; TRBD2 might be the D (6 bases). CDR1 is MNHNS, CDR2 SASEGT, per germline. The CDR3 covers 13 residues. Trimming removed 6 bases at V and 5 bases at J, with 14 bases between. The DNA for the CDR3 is TGTGCCAGCAGAACCGGGTGGGGGGACGAGCAGTACTTC. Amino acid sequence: CASRTGWGDEQYF.

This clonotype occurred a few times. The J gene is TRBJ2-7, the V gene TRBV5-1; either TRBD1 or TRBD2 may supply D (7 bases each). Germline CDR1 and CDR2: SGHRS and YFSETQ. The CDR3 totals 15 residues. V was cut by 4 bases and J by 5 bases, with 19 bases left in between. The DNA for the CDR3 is TGCGCCAGCAGCCCGGGAGGAGGGGGCGCCCACGAGCAGTACTTC. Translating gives CASSPGGGGAHEQYF.

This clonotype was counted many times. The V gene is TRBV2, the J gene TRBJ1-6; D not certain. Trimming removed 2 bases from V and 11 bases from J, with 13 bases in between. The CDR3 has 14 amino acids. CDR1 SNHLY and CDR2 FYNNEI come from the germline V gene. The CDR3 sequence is CASSELEGETPLHF. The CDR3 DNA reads TGTGCCAGCAGTGAATTGGAGGGAGAGACACCCCTCCACTTT.

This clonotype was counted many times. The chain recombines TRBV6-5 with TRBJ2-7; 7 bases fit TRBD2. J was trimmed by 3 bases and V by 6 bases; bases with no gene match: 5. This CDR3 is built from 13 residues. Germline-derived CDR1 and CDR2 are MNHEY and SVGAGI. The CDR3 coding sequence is TGTGCCAGCAGCCGGGGGGTTGTCTACGAGCAGTACTTC. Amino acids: CASSRGVVYEQYF.

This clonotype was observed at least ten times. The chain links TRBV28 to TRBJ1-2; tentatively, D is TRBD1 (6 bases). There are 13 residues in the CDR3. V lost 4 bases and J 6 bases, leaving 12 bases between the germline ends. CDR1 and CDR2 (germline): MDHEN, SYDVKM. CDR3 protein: CASSSTGWNGYTF. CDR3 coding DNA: TGTGCCAGCAGTTCGACAGGTTGGAATGGCTACACCTTC.

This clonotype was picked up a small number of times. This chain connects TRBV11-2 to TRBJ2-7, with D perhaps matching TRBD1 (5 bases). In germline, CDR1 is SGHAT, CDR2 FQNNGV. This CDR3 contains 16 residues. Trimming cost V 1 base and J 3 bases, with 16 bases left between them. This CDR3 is CASSLVMPRRGYEQYF. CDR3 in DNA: TGTGCCAGCAGCTTAGTTATGCCTAGAAGGGGCTACGAGCAGTACTTC.

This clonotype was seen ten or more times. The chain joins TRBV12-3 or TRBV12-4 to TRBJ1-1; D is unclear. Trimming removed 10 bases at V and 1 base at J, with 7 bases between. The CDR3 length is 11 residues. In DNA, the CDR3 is TGTGCCATCCGAGGGAACACTGAAGCTTTCTTT. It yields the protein CAIRGNTEAFF.

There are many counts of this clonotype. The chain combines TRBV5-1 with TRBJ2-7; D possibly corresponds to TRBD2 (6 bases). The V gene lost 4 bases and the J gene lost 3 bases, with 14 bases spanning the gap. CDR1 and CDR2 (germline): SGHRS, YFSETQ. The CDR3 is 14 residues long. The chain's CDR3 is CASSVGSHLYEQYF. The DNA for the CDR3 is TGCGCCAGCAGCGTCGGGAGCCATCTCTACGAGCAGTACTTC.

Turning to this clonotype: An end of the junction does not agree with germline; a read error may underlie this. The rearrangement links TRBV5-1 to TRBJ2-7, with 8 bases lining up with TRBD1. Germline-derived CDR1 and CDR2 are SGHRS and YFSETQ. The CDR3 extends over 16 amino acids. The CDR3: CASSTNSGTGNHEQHF. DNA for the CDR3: TGCGCCAGCAGCACCAACTCCGGGACAGGCAACCACGAGCAGCACTTC.

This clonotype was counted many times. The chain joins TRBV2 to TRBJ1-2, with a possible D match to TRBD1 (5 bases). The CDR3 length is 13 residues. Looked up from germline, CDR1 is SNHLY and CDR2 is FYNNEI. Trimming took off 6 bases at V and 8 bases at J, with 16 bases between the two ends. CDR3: CASRPKTGVGYTF. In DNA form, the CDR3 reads TGTGCCAGCAGGCCGAAAACAGGCGTGGGCTACACCTTC.

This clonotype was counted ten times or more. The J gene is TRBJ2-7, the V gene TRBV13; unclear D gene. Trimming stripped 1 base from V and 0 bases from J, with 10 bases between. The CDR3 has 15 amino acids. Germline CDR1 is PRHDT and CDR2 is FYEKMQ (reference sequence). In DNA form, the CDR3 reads TGTGCCAGCAGCTTAGCGAGGACCGGCTCCTACGAGCAGTACTTC. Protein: CASSLARTGSYEQYF.

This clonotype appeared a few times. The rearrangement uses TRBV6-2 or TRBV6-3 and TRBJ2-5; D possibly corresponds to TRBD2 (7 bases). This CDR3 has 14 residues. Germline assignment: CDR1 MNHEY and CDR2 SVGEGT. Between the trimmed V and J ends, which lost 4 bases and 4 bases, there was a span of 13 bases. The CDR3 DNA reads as TGTGCCAGCAGTTCGGGGGGCGCGGGAGAGACCCAGTACTTC. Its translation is CASSSGGAGETQYF.

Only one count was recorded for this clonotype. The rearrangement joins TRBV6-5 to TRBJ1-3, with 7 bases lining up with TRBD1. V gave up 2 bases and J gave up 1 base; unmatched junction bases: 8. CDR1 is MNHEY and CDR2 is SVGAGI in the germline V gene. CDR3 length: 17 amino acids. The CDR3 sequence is CASSYPRRGRSGNTIYF. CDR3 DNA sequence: TGTGCCAGCAGTTACCCCAGGAGGGGGCGGTCTGGAAACACCATATATTTT.

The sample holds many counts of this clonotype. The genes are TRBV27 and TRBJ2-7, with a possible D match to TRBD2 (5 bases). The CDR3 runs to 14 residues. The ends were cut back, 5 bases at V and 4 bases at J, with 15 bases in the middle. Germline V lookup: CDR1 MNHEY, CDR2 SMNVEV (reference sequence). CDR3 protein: CASSPSTGWYEQYF. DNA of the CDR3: TGTGCCAGCAGTCCTAGCACCGGGTGGTACGAGCAGTACTTC.